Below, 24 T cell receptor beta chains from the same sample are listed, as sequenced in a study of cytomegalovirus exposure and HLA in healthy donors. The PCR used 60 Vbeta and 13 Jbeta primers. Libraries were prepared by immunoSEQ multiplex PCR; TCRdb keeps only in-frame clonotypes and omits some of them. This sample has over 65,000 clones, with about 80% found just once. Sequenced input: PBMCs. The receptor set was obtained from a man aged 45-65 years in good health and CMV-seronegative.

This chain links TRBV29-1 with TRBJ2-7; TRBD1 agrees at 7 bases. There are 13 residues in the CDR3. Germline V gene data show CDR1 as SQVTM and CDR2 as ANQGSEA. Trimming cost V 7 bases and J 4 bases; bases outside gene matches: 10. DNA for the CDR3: TGCAGCGCCCAGAACAGGGGCGGTTACGAGCAGTACTTC. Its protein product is CSAQNRGGYEQYF.

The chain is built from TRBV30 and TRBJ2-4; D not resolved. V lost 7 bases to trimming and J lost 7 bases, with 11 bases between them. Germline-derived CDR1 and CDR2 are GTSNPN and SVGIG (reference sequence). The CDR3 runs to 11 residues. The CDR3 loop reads CASTAANIQYF. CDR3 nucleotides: TGTGCCTCTACGGCGGCGAACATTCAGTACTTC.

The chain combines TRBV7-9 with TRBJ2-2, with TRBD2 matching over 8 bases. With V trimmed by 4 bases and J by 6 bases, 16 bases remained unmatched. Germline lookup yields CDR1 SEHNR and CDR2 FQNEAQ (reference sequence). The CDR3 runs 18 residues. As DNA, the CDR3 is TGTGCCAGCAGCTCAACGGGGGGGGGACCCCAACCGGCCGGGGAGCTGTTTTTT. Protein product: CASSSTGGGPQPAGELFF. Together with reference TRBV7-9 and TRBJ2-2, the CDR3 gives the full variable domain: DTGVSQNPRHKITKRGQNVTFRCDPISEHNRLYWYRQTLGQGPEFLTYFQNEAQLEKSRLLSDRFSAERPKGSFSTLEIQRTEQGDSAMYLCASSSTGGGPQPAGELFFGEGSRLTVL.

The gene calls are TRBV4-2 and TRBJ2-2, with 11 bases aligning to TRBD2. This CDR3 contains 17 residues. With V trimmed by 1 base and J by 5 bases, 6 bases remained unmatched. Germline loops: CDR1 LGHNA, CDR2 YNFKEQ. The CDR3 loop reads CASSQASGGRRTGELFF. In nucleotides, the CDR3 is TGTGCCAGCAGCCAAGCTAGCGGGGGGCGCCGAACCGGGGAGCTGTTTTTT.

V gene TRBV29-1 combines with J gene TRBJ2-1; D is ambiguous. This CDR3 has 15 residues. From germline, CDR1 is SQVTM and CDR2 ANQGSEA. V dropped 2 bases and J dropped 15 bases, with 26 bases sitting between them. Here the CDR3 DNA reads TGCAGCGTTGAAAGGCTGAGCAGAACACCCAGGAATCTGTTCTTC. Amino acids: CSVERLSRTPRNLFF.

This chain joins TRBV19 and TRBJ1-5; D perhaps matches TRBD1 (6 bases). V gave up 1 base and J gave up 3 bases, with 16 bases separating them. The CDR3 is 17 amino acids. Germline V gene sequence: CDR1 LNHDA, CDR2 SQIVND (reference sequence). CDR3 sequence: CASSIVSTGTFNQPQHF. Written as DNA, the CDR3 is TGTGCCAGTAGTATAGTATCGACAGGTACCTTCAATCAGCCCCAGCATTTT.

The CDR3 reads CASSSSGRGYTF. The CDR3 coding sequence is TGTGCCAGCAGCAGCTCAGGGCGAGGCTACACCTTC. This chain uses TRBV7-3 with TRBJ1-2; TRBD1 might be the D (5 bases). Trimming stripped 5 bases from V and 8 bases from J, with 12 bases between. From germline, CDR1 is SGHTA and CDR2 FQGTGA. CDR3 length: 12 residues.

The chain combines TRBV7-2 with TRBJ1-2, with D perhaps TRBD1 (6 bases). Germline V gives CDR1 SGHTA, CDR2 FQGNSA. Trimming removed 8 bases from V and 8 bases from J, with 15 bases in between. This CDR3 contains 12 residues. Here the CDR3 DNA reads TGTGCCAGCTTCCAGCCAGGGGCCGGCTACACCTTC. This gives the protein CASFQPGAGYTF.

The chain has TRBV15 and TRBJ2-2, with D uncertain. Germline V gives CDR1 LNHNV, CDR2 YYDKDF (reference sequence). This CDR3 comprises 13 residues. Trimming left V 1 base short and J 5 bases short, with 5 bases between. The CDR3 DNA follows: TGTGCCACCAGCAGAGGGCTGACCGGGGAGCTGTTTTTT. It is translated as CATSRGLTGELFF. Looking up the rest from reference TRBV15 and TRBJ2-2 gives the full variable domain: DAMVIQNPRYQVTQFGKPVTLSCSQTLNHNVMYWYQQKSSQAPKLLFHYYDKDFNNEADTPDNFQSRRPNTSFCFLDIRSPGLGDTAMYLCATSRGLTGELFFGEGSRLTVL.

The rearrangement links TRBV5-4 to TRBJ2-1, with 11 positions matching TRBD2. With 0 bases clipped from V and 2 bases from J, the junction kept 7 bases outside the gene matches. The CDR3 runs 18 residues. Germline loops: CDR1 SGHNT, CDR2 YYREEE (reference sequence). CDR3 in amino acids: CASSLDSGGAYPYNEQFF. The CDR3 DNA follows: TGTGCCAGCAGCTTGGATAGCGGGGGGGCTTATCCCTACAATGAGCAGTTCTTC.

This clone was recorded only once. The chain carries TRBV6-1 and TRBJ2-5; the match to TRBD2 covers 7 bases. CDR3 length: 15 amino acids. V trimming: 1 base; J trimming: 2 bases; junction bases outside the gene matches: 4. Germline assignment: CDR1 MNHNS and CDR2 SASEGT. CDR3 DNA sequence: TGTGCCAGCAGTGAAGTATCTAGCGGACAAGAGACCCAGTACTTC. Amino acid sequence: CASSEVSSGQETQYF.

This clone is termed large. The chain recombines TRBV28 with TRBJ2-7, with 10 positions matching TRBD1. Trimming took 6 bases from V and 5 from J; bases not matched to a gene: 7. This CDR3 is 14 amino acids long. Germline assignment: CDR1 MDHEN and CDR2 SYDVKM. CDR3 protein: CASSSLDRGHEQYF. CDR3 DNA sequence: TGTGCCAGCAGCTCCCTAGACAGGGGGCACGAGCAGTACTTC.

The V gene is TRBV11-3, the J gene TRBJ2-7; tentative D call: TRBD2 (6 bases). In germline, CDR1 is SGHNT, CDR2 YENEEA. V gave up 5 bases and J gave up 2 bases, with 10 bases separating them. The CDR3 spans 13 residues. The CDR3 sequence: CASSAGGPYEQYF. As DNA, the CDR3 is TGTGCCAGCAGCGCCGGGGGACCCTACGAGCAGTACTTC.

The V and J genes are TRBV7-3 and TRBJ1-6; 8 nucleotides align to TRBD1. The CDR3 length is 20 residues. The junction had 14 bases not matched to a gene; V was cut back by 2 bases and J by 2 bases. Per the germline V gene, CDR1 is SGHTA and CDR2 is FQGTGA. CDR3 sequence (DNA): TGTGCCAGCAGCTTATCGGGTACCTTGGACAGGGCTGCCTATAATTCACCCCTCCACTTT. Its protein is CASSLSGTLDRAAYNSPLHF.

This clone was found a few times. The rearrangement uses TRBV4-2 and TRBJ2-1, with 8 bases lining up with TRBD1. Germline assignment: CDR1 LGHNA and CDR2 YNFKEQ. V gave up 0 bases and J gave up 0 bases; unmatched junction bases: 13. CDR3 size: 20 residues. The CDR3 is CASSQEQGQGKGSSYNEQFF. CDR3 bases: TGTGCCAGCAGCCAAGAGCAAGGACAGGGAAAGGGAAGCTCCTACAATGAGCAGTTCTTC.

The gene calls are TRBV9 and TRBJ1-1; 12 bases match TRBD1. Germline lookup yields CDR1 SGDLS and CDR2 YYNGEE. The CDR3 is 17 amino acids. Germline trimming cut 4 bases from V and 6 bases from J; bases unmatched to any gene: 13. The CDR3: CASSPERDRGHLPEAFF. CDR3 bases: TGTGCCAGCAGCCCCGAACGGGACAGGGGGCATTTACCTGAAGCTTTCTTT. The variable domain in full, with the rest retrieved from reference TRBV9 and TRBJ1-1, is DSGVTQTPKHLITATGQRVTLRCSPRSGDLSVYWYQQSLDQGLQFLIQYYNGEERAKGNILERFSAQQFPDLHSELNLSSLELGDSALYFCASSPERDRGHLPEAFFGQGTRLTVV.

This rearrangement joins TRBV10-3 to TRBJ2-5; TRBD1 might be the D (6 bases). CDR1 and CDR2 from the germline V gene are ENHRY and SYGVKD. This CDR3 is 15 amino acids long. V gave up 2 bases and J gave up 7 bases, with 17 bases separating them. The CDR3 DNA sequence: TGTGCCATCAGTGAGACCCGACTCAGAGGGGGGACCCAGTACTTC. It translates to CAISETRLRGGTQYF.

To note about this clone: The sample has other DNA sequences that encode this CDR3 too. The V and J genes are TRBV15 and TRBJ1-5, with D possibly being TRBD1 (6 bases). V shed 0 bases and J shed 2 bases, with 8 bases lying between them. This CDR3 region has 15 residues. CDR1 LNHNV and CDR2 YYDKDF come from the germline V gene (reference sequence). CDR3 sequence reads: CATSRDPGGNQPQHF. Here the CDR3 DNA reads TGTGCCACCAGCAGAGATCCAGGGGGCAATCAGCCCCAGCATTTT.

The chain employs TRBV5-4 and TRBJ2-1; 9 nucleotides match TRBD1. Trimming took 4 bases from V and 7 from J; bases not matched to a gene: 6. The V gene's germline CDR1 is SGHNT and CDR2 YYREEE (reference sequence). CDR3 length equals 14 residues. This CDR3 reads CASSPGQGLNEQFF. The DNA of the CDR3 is TGTGCCAGCAGCCCGGGACAGGGTTTGAATGAGCAGTTCTTC.

CDR3: CASSPTGGHRELFF. The CDR3 nucleotides read TGTGCCAGCAGTCCCACGGGGGGCCACCGGGAGCTGTTTTTT. The chain employs TRBV27 and TRBJ2-2; D perhaps matches TRBD2 (7 bases). CDR3 length equals 14 residues. The germline V gene encodes CDR1 MNHEY and CDR2 SMNVEV (reference sequence). Trimming pared 5 bases from V and 9 bases from J, leaving 16 bases between.

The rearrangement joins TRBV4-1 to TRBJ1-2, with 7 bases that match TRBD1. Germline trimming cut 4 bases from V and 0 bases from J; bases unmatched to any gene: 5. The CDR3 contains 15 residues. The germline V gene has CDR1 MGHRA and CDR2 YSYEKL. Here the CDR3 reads CASSPTGLANYGYTF. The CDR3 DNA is TGCGCCAGCAGCCCGACAGGGCTAGCTAACTATGGCTACACCTTC.

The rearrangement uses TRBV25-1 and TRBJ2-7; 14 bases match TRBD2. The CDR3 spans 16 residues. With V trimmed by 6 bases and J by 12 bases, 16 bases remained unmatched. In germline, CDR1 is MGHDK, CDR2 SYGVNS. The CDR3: CASRPMGLAGEGRLYF. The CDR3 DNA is TGTGCCAGCAGACCCATGGGACTAGCGGGGGAAGGGCGTCTGTACTTC.

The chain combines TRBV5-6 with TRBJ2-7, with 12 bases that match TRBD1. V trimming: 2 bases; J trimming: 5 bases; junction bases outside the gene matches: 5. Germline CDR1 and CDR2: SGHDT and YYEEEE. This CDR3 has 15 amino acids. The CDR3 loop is CASSFTGTGGHEQYF. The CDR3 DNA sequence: TGTGCCAGCAGCTTTACCGGGACAGGGGGCCACGAGCAGTACTTC.

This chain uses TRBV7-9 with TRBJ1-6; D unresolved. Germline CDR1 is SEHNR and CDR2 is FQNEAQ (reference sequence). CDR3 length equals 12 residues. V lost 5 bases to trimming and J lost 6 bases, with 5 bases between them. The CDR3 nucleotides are TGTGCCAGCAGCCGTTCTAATTCACCCCTCCACTTT. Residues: CASSRSNSPLHF. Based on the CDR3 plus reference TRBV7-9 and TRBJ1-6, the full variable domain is DTGVSQNPRHKITKRGQNVTFRCDPISEHNRLYWYRQTLGQGPEFLTYFQNEAQLEKSRLLSDRFSAERPKGSFSTLEIQRTEQGDSAMYLCASSRSNSPLHFGNGTRLTVT.